Following are 20 T cell receptor beta chains from one sample sequenced in a study of PD-L1 blockade in urothelial cancer. Profiled with immunoSEQ multiplex PCR; TCRdb holds only in-frame clones, not every one. The table lists about 40,000 clones, approximately 82% of them singletons. The sequencing used PBMCs, collected around atezolizumab (anti-PD-L1) treatment. All receptors derive from a man aged 55 to 70 with urothelial cancer.

The chain combines TRBV6-6 with TRBJ2-7; D uncertain. V was pared by 7 bases and J by 5 bases, with 18 bases between. Per germline, CDR1 MNHNY and CDR2 SVGAGI (reference sequence). The CDR3 consists of 14 residues. The CDR3 is CASTDSPVAHEQYF. CDR3 sequence (DNA): TGTGCCAGCACCGACTCACCCGTAGCCCACGAGCAGTACTTC.

This rearrangement joins TRBV6-5 to TRBJ1-4, with D perhaps matching TRBD1 (5 bases). In germline, CDR1 is MNHEY, CDR2 SVGAGI. The CDR3 extends over 13 amino acids. Trimming removed 7 bases from V and 3 bases from J, with 9 bases in between. CDR3 sequence (DNA): TGTGCCAGCAAGGGGCTCTCTAATGAAAAACTGTTTTTT. Amino acids: CASKGLSNEKLFF.

The chain recombines TRBV29-1 with TRBJ2-7; tentatively, D is TRBD2 (6 bases). The V end was cut by 6 bases, the J end by 0 bases, with 12 bases between. Germline V CDR1 and CDR2: SQVTM, ANQGSEA. The CDR3 covers 13 residues. The CDR3 DNA follows: TGCAGCGTCGGCGGGGATACCTCCTACGAGCAGTACTTC. Translated: CSVGGDTSYEQYF.

The rearrangement joins TRBV6-4 to TRBJ1-2; TRBD1 aligns across 7 bases. The germline V gene has CDR1 MRHNA and CDR2 SNTAGT. The CDR3 has 15 amino acids. V shed 5 bases, J shed 4 bases, and the junction held 10 bases outside the gene matches. The CDR3 DNA reads TGTGCCAGCAGTTTGGAGGGACAGAATTTCTATGGCTACACCTTC. Protein product: CASSLEGQNFYGYTF.

The DNA for the CDR3 is TGTGCCAGCAGCTACCTTGGGGACATTAACACCGGGGAGCTGTTTTTT. The encoded protein is CASSYLGDINTGELFF. The chain joins TRBV5-6 to TRBJ2-2, with a possible D match to TRBD1 (6 bases). The CDR3 spans 16 residues. V lost 3 bases, J lost 2 bases, and 14 bases lay in between. Germline V gene lookup returns CDR1 SGHDT and CDR2 YYEEEE.

This clone is a singleton in its sample. V gene TRBV29-1 combines with J gene TRBJ2-6; the match to TRBD1 covers 10 bases. Germline trimming cut 5 bases from V and 2 bases from J; bases unmatched to any gene: 12. The CDR3 sequence is 18 residues long. Germline CDR1 SQVTM, CDR2 ANQGSEA. CDR3 sequence: CSVWGQGIPGTGANVLTF. The CDR3 DNA reads as TGCAGCGTTTGGGGACAGGGGATCCCCGGGACTGGGGCCAACGTCCTGACTTTC.

This sequence joins TRBV29-1 and TRBJ2-5; tentative D call: TRBD1 (6 bases). The CDR3 is made up of 13 amino acids. Trimming took off 6 bases at V and 4 bases at J, with 15 bases between the two ends. Germline CDR1 and CDR2: SQVTM and ANQGSEA. The DNA for the CDR3 is TGCAGCGTCGACACAGGGTTCGTAGAGACCCAGTACTTC. It is translated as CSVDTGFVETQYF.

In this sample, this clone turned up once. The chain uses TRBV9 and TRBJ1-2; D is perhaps TRBD1 (6 bases). V was shortened by 9 bases and J by 2 bases, with 17 bases between the two germline ends. The CDR3 is 14 residues long. Per the germline V gene, CDR1 is SGDLS and CDR2 is YYNGEE. CDR3 coding DNA: TGTGCCACCAGTAAGACAGGACACAACTATGGCTACACCTTC. Its translation: CATSKTGHNYGYTF. Complete variable domain (other parts from reference TRBV9 and TRBJ1-2): DSGVTQTPKHLITATGQRVTLRCSPRSGDLSVYWYQQSLDQGLQFLIQYYNGEERAKGNILERFSAQQFPDLHSELNLSSLELGDSALYFCATSKTGHNYGYTFGSGTRLTVV.

V usage is TRBV4-1 and J usage is TRBJ2-3; D may be TRBD2 (5 bases). V was pared by 4 bases and J by 1 base, with 12 bases between. This CDR3 region has 15 residues. Germline CDR1 MGHRA, CDR2 YSYEKL. CDR3 region: CASSLRAEGTDTQYF. The CDR3 DNA follows: TGCGCCAGCAGCCTAAGGGCGGAGGGCACAGATACGCAGTATTTT.

The chain couples TRBV5-1 to TRBJ2-4; 9 bases match TRBD1. J gave up 6 bases and V 0 bases, and 7 bases lay outside the gene matches. The germline CDR1 and CDR2 sequences are SGHRS and YFSETQ. The CDR3 consists of 16 residues. The CDR3: CASSLGGSTGGNIQYF. CDR3 coding DNA: TGCGCCAGCAGCTTGGGGGGGTCGACAGGGGGAAACATTCAGTACTTC.

Concerning this clone: The conserved final phenylalanine or tryptophan is absent from the CDR3, which likely points to a read error. It is unclear where the CDR3 begins or ends on the DNA, so no DNA is shown, and the CDR3 is as TCRdb lists it. This chain connects TRBV28 to TRBJ1-5; the table assigns TRBD1, which was not confirmed against the DNA. The germline gives CDR1 MDHEN, CDR2 SYDVKM. The CDR3 spans 12 residues, counting both ends. The CDR3 loop is CASSFRGTDLRM.

This rearrangement joins TRBV27 to TRBJ2-5; D is possibly TRBD2 (6 bases). Trimming cost V 0 bases and J 7 bases, with 6 bases left between them. Germline lookup yields CDR1 MNHEY and CDR2 SMNVEV (reference sequence). The length of the CDR3 is 12 residues. The CDR3 DNA follows: TGTGCCAGCAGTTTATCCGGGGGGACCCAGTACTTC. Translating gives CASSLSGGTQYF.

The chain joins TRBV7-9 to TRBJ2-3; a weak D match, TRBD2 (6 bases). Germline V gene sequence: CDR1 SEHNR, CDR2 FQNEAQ (reference sequence). Trimming shortened V by 4 bases and J by 3 bases, and 11 bases separated the two germline ends. The CDR3 length is 14 residues. The CDR3 bases are TGTGCCAGCAGCTCACTAGCAACAACAGATACGCAGTATTTT. Translation gives CASSSLATTDTQYF.

The V gene is TRBV5-1, the J gene TRBJ1-5; 9 positions agree with TRBD1. V was pared by 4 bases and J by 7 bases, with 6 bases of the junction left unmatched. The CDR3 is 14 residues long. Germline loops: CDR1 SGHRS, CDR2 YFSETQ. Written as DNA, the CDR3 is TGCGCCAGCAGCCCGACAGGGGGAATACAGCCCCAGCATTTT. This encodes CASSPTGGIQPQHF.

V usage is TRBV10-1 and J usage is TRBJ2-7; TRBD1 aligns across 9 bases. This CDR3 is built from 18 residues. The J segment lost 1 base and the V segment lost 6 bases, leaving 16 bases of the junction unmatched. The germline gives CDR1 WNHNN, CDR2 SYGVQD (reference sequence). CDR3 region: CASSLRTGEVKRSYEQYF. CDR3 nucleotide sequence: TGCGCCAGCAGCCTTCGGACAGGGGAAGTAAAGCGATCCTACGAGCAGTACTTC.

The rearrangement joins TRBV11-2 to TRBJ1-2, with unresolved D. Germline CDR1 SGHAT, CDR2 FQNNGV. This CDR3 is 11 amino acids long. The V gene lost 5 bases and the J gene lost 6 bases, with 7 bases spanning the gap. The CDR3 coding sequence is TGTGCCAGCAGCCGGAGGCATGGCTACACCTTC. Translation gives CASSRRHGYTF.

The chain combines TRBV19 with TRBJ1-2; a possible D gene is TRBD1 (5 bases). V was clipped by 11 bases and J by 2 bases, with 12 bases between them. The CDR3 loop spans 12 amino acids. Germline V gene lookup returns CDR1 LNHDA and CDR2 SQIVND (reference sequence). The CDR3 loop reads CASWGRNYGYTF. CDR3 sequence (DNA): TGTGCCTCTTGGGGCAGGAACTATGGCTACACCTTC.

The chain links TRBV28 to TRBJ1-4, with a weak D call TRBD1 (5 bases). CDR3 length equals 15 residues. With 7 bases removed from V and 0 bases from J, the gap between germline ends came to 12 bases. Per the germline V gene, CDR1 is MDHEN and CDR2 is SYDVKM. The CDR3 sequence is CASNPSGSTNEKLFF. As DNA, the CDR3 is TGTGCCAGCAACCCTTCAGGGTCAACTAATGAAAAACTGTTTTTT.

The chain has TRBV14 and TRBJ2-1; a possible D gene is TRBD1 (5 bases). In germline, CDR1 is SGHDN, CDR2 FVKESK. Trimming took off 0 bases at V and 5 bases at J, with 14 bases between the two ends. The CDR3 loop spans 16 amino acids. The CDR3 spells CASSQEGKGPDNEQFF. The CDR3 DNA reads as TGTGCCAGCAGCCAAGAGGGGAAGGGGCCCGACAATGAGCAGTTCTTC.

This clone came up once. The gene calls are TRBV7-9 and TRBJ2-2; TRBD1 might be the D (7 bases). From germline, CDR1 is SEHNR and CDR2 FQNEAQ (reference sequence). V lost 3 bases and J 10 bases, leaving 12 bases between the germline ends. This CDR3 comprises 13 residues. The DNA for the CDR3 is TGTGCCAGCAGCTTGGAGGGGGCGGTGGAGCTGTTTTTT. Protein: CASSLEGAVELFF.